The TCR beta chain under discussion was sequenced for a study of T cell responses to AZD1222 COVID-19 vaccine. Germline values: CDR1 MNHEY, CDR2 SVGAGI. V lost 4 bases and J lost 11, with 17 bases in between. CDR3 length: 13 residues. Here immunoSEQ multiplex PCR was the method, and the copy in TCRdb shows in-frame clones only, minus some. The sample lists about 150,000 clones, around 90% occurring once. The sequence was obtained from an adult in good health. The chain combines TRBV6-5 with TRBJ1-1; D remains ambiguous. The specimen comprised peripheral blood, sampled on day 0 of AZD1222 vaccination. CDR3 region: CASSSDSFRRAFF. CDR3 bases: TGTGCCAGCAGTTCGGACTCCTTCAGGAGGGCTTTCTTT.